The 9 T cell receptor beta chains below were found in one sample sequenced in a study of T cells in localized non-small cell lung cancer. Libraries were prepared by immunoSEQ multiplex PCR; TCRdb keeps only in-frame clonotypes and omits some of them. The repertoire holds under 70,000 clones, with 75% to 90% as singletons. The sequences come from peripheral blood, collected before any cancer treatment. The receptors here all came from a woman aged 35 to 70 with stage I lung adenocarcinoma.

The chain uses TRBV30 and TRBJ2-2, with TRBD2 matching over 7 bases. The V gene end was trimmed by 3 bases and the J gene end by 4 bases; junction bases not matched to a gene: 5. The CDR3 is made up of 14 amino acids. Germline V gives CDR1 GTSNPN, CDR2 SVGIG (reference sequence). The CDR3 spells CAWRSAGSTGELFF. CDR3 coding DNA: TGTGCCTGGAGATCAGCGGGGAGCACCGGGGAGCTGTTTTTT.

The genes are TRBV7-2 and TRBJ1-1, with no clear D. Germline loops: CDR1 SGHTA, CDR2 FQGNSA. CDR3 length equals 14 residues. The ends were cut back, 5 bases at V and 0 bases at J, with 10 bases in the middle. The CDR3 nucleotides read TGTGCCAGCAGCCCTGGAAGTATGAACACTGAAGCTTTCTTT. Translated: CASSPGSMNTEAFF.

CDR3 region: CSVKTGITEAFF. The CDR3 DNA sequence: TGCAGCGTGAAGACAGGGATCACTGAAGCTTTCTTT. The V and J genes are TRBV29-1 and TRBJ1-1; 7 nucleotides agree with TRBD1. Losses at the gene ends were 6 bases for V and 4 bases for J; bases not matched to a gene: 5. CDR3 length: 12 amino acids. Germline V gene sequence: CDR1 SQVTM, CDR2 ANQGSEA.

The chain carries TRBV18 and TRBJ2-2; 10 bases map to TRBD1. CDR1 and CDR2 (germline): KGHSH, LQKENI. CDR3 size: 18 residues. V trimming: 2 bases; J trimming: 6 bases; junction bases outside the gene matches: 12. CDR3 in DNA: TGTGCCAGCTCACCAGTTTTGCCCGGGACAGGGGTTCCCGGGGAGCTGTTTTTT. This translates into CASSPVLPGTGVPGELFF. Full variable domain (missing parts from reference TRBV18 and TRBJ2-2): NAGVMQNPRHLVRRRGQEARLRCSPMKGHSHVYWYRQLPEEGLKFMVYLQKENIIDESGMPKERFSAEFPKEGPSILRIQQVVRGDSAAYFCASSPVLPGTGVPGELFFGEGSRLTVL.

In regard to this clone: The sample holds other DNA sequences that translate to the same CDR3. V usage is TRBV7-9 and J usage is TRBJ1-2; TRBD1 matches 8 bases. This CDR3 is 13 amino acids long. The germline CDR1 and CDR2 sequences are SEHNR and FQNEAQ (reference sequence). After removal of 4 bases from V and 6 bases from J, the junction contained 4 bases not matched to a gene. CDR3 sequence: CASSSDRGHGYTF. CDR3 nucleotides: TGTGCCAGCAGCTCCGACAGGGGACATGGCTACACCTTC.

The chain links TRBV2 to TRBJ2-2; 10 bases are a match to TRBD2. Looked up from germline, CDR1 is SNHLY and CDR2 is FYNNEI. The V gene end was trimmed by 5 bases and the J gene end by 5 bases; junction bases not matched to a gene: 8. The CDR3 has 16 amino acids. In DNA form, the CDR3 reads TGTGCCAGCAGTAAATCTAGCGGGGGAAAAACCGGGGAGCTGTTTTTT. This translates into CASSKSSGGKTGELFF.

The CDR3 here is CASSPPAQGADYGYTF. DNA for the CDR3: TGTGCCAGCTCACCACCTGCACAGGGGGCCGACTATGGCTACACCTTC. The chain links TRBV18 to TRBJ1-2; 9 bases map to TRBD1. Germline V lookup: CDR1 KGHSH, CDR2 LQKENI. V dropped 0 bases and J dropped 3; count of bases not matched to a gene: 5. The CDR3 has 16 amino acids.

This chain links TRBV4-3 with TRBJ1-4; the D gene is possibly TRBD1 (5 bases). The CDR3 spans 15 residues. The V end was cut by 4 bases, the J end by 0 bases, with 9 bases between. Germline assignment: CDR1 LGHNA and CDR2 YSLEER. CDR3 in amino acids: CASSRGTATNEKLFF. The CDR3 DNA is TGCGCCAGCAGCCGGGGCACCGCAACTAATGAAAAACTGTTTTTT.

The CDR3 protein is CASSYRGLTGTEAFF. CDR3 coding DNA: TGTGCCAGCAGCTACCGAGGGCTGACGGGGACTGAAGCTTTCTTT. The chain uses TRBV11-2 and TRBJ1-1, with no clear D. V was pared by 4 bases and J by 5 bases, with 17 bases between. The CDR3 totals 15 residues. Per the germline V gene, CDR1 is SGHAT and CDR2 is FQNNGV.